This TCR beta chain was recorded in a study of blood T cell repertoires in COVID-19 (TCRdb year 2020). At the level of the whole study: Samples covering the acute and convalescent phases of COVID-19 were provided by collaborators in the United States, Italy and Spain. The material from the prospective study consisted of cDNA or gDNA derived from T cells, B-cell-depleted T cells, or PBMCs. The dataset comprised deeply sampled blood TCRbeta repertoires from subjects exposed to, actively infected with, or recovered from COVID-19. The repertoires were made available in a free public database intended to serve as a resource for research on the immune response to SARS-CoV-2. Samples were obtained from the ongoing ImmuneRACE study (first 160 participants) and from 950 to 1,500 subjects provided by 6 global collaborators. The sample metadata nearly always contained a de-identified subject ID, COVID-19 status, age in years and sex. Where HLA class I and class II types were available, the types were taken from metadata supplied by the sample provider, not from assay-based typing. The research as a whole found: Clinical and demographic metadata were provided uncurated, with the amount varying by source and participant.

As to this clone: This receptor's antigen is unknown. No much larger clone exists at a distance of one base, and base qualities are not known.

TCRbeta CDR3 regions were amplified from genomic DNA using the immunoSEQ Assay, a bias-controlled multiplex PCR. The original methods were these. The number of nucleated cells in each sample was estimated by amplification of reference gene primers within the assay. To quantify the absolute abundance of each unique TCRbeta CDR3 rearrangement, sequence reads were collapsed and filtered. Productive Simpson clonality was computed per sample as the square root of Simpson's diversity index over productive rearrangements. In TCRdb, the immuneACCESS table is reduced to in-frame sequences with V and J assigned. These tables do not hold every clone; where another copy was compared, an unresolved V gene accounts for under half, and the others remain unexplained. The D gene and trimming were derived from the DNA, and the V and J assignments and clone size from that table. The sample table records fewer than 250,000 clones; 80% to 90% of these occur just once. The top ten clones comprise about 0.93% of the sample.

In the germline V gene, CDR1 corresponds to SGHTS and CDR2 to YDEGEE. The CDR3 spans 13 residues, from the cysteine through the phenylalanine. CDR3 DNA is the only sequence kept; it has 39 bases, read in frame from the first base. Germline trimming: 3 bases from V, 14 bases from J; junction bases outside gene matches: 13. The collaborating institutions used their own protocols to collect whole blood in K2EDTA tubes. Collaborator samples were shipped for TCRbeta analysis as frozen whole blood, isolated PBMCs, or DNA extracted from either sample type. The rearrangement joined TRBV5-8 to TRBJ1-2; 7 central nucleotides agree with TRBD1. The sequenced sample consisted of peripheral blood. This clonotype originated in a man aged 40-50 years with acute or convalescent COVID-19. The base sequence is TGTGCCAGCAGCTCGGGTAATGACAGGGATTATACCTTC. Translated, this gives CASSSGNDRDYTF.